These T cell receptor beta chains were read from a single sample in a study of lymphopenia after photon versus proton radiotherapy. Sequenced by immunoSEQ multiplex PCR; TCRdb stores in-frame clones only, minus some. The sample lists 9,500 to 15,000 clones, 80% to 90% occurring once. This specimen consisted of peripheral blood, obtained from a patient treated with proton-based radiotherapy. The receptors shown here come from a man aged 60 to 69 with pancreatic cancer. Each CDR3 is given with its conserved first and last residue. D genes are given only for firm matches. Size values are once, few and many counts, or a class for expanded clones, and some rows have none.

DNA: TGTGCCAGCAGTTCGACAGCCCCTCCTAACTATGGCTACACCTTC
CDR3: CASSSTAPPNYGYTF
size: .
V: TRBV28
D: .
J: TRBJ1-2

DNA: TGTGCCAGTAGTATAGCCGCATCATTCATCGGCTATGGCTACACCTTC
CDR3: CASSIAASFIGYGYTF
size: .
V: TRBV19
D: .
J: TRBJ1-2

DNA: TGTGCCAGTGATACGAGACCCTCTAACTATGGCTACACCTTC
CDR3: CASDTRPSNYGYTF
size: .
V: TRBV2
D: .
J: TRBJ1-2

DNA: TGTGCCAGCAGCCTAGCGCAGTACACCGGGGAGCTGTTTTTT
CDR3: CASSLAQYTGELFF
size: .
V: TRBV7-6
D: .
J: TRBJ2-2

DNA: TGTGCCAGCAGTCCCAACTTACTAGCGGGAGGCTACAATGAGCAGTTCTTC
CDR3: CASSPNLLAGGYNEQFF
size: once
V: TRBV2
D: TRBD2
J: TRBJ2-1

DNA: TGCGCCAGCAGCTTGGTGGCAATCGGGGAGCTGTTTTTT
CDR3: CASSLVAIGELFF
size: .
V: TRBV5-1
D: .
J: TRBJ2-2

DNA: TGTGCCAGTAGATACGATACCGGGGCTGCAGATACGCAGTATTTT
CDR3: CASRYDTGAADTQYF
size: .
V: TRBV19
D: .
J: TRBJ2-3

DNA: TGTGCCAGCCAAGTTCTAGTTTCTGGGGCCAACGTCCTGACTTTC
CDR3: CASQVLVSGANVLTF
size: once
V: TRBV2
D: .
J: TRBJ2-6

DNA: TGTGCCAGCAGCGTAGCAGGGATCCGCACCGGGGAGCTGTTTTTT
CDR3: CASSVAGIRTGELFF
size: .
V: TRBV9
D: .
J: TRBJ2-2

DNA: TGCGCCAGCAGCTCGAGAACCGGGACAGGGGGCTCTGGCTACACCTTC
CDR3: CASSSRTGTGGSGYTF
size: once
V: TRBV5-1
D: TRBD1
J: TRBJ1-2

DNA: TGTGCCAGCAACTTCCTACGGGACACCTTTAACTATGGCTACACCTTC
CDR3: CASNFLRDTFNYGYTF
size: .
V: TRBV7-2
D: .
J: TRBJ1-2

DNA: TGTGCCAGCAGTCCGGCTGGAGGCTCCTACAATGAGCAGTTCTTC
CDR3: CASSPAGGSYNEQFF
size: .
V: TRBV28
D: .
J: TRBJ2-1

DNA: TGTGCGAGTATTGGAGGGCCGGGGACAGATACGCAGTATTTT
CDR3: CASIGGPGTDTQYF
size: few
V: TRBV28
D: .
J: TRBJ2-3

DNA: TGTGCCAGCAGCGGGCAGACAGGGGGCTACGAGCAGTACTTC
CDR3: CASSGQTGGYEQYF
size: .
V: TRBV5-8
D: TRBD1
J: TRBJ2-7

DNA: TGTGCCAGCAGCTTGTGGGGGAAAAAACTGTTTTTT
CDR3: CASSLWGKKLFF
size: .
V: TRBV5-8
D: .
J: TRBJ1-4

DNA: TGTGCCAGCAGCCCGGGACTAGCTTCTGGGTACGAGCAGTACTTC
CDR3: CASSPGLASGYEQYF
size: once
V: TRBV7-9
D: TRBD2
J: TRBJ2-7

DNA: TGTGCCAGTAGTCGAAGCAACACCGGGGAGCTGTTTTTT
CDR3: CASSRSNTGELFF
size: .
V: TRBV19
D: .
J: TRBJ2-2

DNA: TGTGCCACCGTAGCCCTCAATGAGCAGTTCTTC
CDR3: CATVALNEQFF
size: few
V: TRBV28
D: .
J: TRBJ2-1

DNA: TGTGCCACCAGCAGAGATGAGGCAACTAATGAAAAACTGTTTTTT
CDR3: CATSRDEATNEKLFF
size: once
V: TRBV15
D: .
J: TRBJ1-4

DNA: TGTGCCAGTAGTATTGGTAGCGGGAGGTCCTACGAGCAGTACTTC
CDR3: CASSIGSGRSYEQYF
size: .
V: TRBV19
D: TRBD2
J: TRBJ2-7

DNA: TGTGCCAGCAGTTTATCGTGGGGTCGAGGAGAGACCCAGTACTTC
CDR3: CASSLSWGRGETQYF
size: .
V: TRBV27
D: .
J: TRBJ2-5

DNA: TGTGCCAGCAGTGACTTATGGGGCTACACCTTC
CDR3: CASSDLWGYTF
size: .
V: TRBV6-1
D: .
J: TRBJ1-2

DNA: TGTGCCAGCAGCCTAGGGACAGACGGAAACACCATATATTTT
CDR3: CASSLGTDGNTIYF
size: .
V: TRBV11-2
D: TRBD1
J: TRBJ1-3

DNA: TGTGCCAGCAATACAAGAGGACGGCCCTACGAGCAGTACTTC
CDR3: CASNTRGRPYEQYF
size: .
V: TRBV7-8
D: .
J: TRBJ2-7

DNA: TGTGCCAGCGGTTCTAGCGCCAGCTCCTACAATGAGCAGTTCTTC
CDR3: CASGSSASSYNEQFF
size: once
V: TRBV28
D: .
J: TRBJ2-1

DNA: TGTGCCAGTAGTCTTACAGAAAATCCCTACGAGGAGCAGTACTTC
CDR3: CASSLTENPYEEQYF
size: .
V: TRBV19
D: .
J: TRBJ2-7

DNA: TGTGCCAGCAGTTTATCCCTCAGCGGGATCTCCTACAATGAGCAGTTCTTC
CDR3: CASSLSLSGISYNEQFF
size: .
V: TRBV28
D: TRBD2
J: TRBJ2-1

DNA: TGTGCCATCAGTGAGCGGGAGCGGGGACAGGGAGCGACCCAGTACTTC
CDR3: CAISERERGQGATQYF
size: .
V: TRBV10-3
D: TRBD1
J: TRBJ2-5

DNA: TGCGCCAGCAGCTTACGAGACAGGGTCCATGAGCAGTTCTTC
CDR3: CASSLRDRVHEQFF
size: .
V: TRBV5-1
D: TRBD1
J: TRBJ2-1

DNA: TGTGCCAGCAGTTTTGACAGGGTACCCTACGAGCAGTACTTC
CDR3: CASSFDRVPYEQYF
size: .
V: TRBV28
D: TRBD1
J: TRBJ2-7

DNA: TGTGCCAGCAGCCAAACGGGATTATCCTACGAGCAGTACTTC
CDR3: CASSQTGLSYEQYF
size: .
V: TRBV5-6
D: .
J: TRBJ2-7

DNA: TGCGCCAGCAGCTTGGGGGACAGGGAGGCAGATACGCAGTATTTT
CDR3: CASSLGDREADTQYF
size: once
V: TRBV5-1
D: TRBD1
J: TRBJ2-3

DNA: TGTGCCAGCAGCCCCAGTGGTGGAAAAGAGACCCAGTACTTC
CDR3: CASSPSGGKETQYF
size: .
V: TRBV9
D: .
J: TRBJ2-5

DNA: TGCAGCACGAGGACAGGGGGAAAAAGCACTGAAGCTTTCTTT
CDR3: CSTRTGGKSTEAFF
size: .
V: TRBV29-1
D: TRBD1
J: TRBJ1-1

DNA: TGTGCCAGCAGTTACGCGGGCAGGGGTTGGTATGGCTACACCTTC
CDR3: CASSYAGRGWYGYTF
size: .
V: TRBV6-5
D: .
J: TRBJ1-2

DNA: TGTGCCAGCAGTTCCCGGGACCAACGCCGGGAGCAGTTCTTC
CDR3: CASSSRDQRREQFF
size: .
V: TRBV28
D: .
J: TRBJ2-1

DNA: TGTGCCAGTAGTATGTATTGGGGCGGGGCGAACACAGATACGCAGTATTTT
CDR3: CASSMYWGGANTDTQYF
size: .
V: TRBV19
D: .
J: TRBJ2-3

DNA: TGTGCCAGCAGCTTCGGGAGGGGACTGGAGACCCAGTACTTC
CDR3: CASSFGRGLETQYF
size: .
V: TRBV7-9
D: TRBD2
J: TRBJ2-5

DNA: TGTGCCAGCAGCTACGCTAGCGTTTCCTACGAGCAGTACTTC
CDR3: CASSYASVSYEQYF
size: .
V: TRBV11-2
D: .
J: TRBJ2-7

DNA: TGTGCCAGTAGTATAGGTGGGACGGCCACAGGTACGCAGTATTTT
CDR3: CASSIGGTATGTQYF
size: .
V: TRBV19
D: .
J: TRBJ2-3

DNA: TGTGCCAGCAGCTTGGGACAGGGGACTGAAGCTTTCTTT
CDR3: CASSLGQGTEAFF
size: .
V: TRBV7-6
D: TRBD1
J: TRBJ1-1

DNA: TGTGCCAGCGGACAGACAGGGACCCCCTACGAGCAGTACTTC
CDR3: CASGQTGTPYEQYF
size: .
V: TRBV6-5
D: TRBD1
J: TRBJ2-7

DNA: TGTGCCAGTAGTACTACCGGCTTTTACGAGCAGTACTTC
CDR3: CASSTTGFYEQYF
size: .
V: TRBV19
D: .
J: TRBJ2-7